Here is one TCR beta chain with its context. No antigen is known for it. These data belong to a study of shared clonotypes between healthy human individuals. In the study overall: Per donor, three plates held CD4 naive cells, three held CD4 memory, two held CD8 naive and one held CD8 memory. Study-level findings and limits: Only blood was sampled; tissue repertoires likely differ.

Original data processing: Owing to the provision of junction-only sequences devoid of quality scores by immunoSEQ, filtering differed. TCRdb's table, derived via immunoSEQ multiplex PCR, lists solely in-frame clones and lacks some. That table is the source of V, J and clone size, and D and trimming were worked out from the DNA. The sample yields approximately 110,000 clones, 65% to 75% seen once. Both CD45RO+ cells and CCR7-negative CD45RA+ TemRA cells were combined to make up CD8 memory. The V end was cut by 7 bases, the J end by 0 bases, with 24 bases between. The CDR3 is 18 amino acids. The germline V gene encodes CDR1 MNHEY and CDR2 SMNVEV (reference sequence).

Material for sequencing was memory CD8+ T cells sorted from blood. The subset: CD45RO+ cells pooled with CCR7-negative TemRA cells. The receptor comes from a woman aged 25 to 39 in good health. The gene calls are TRBV27 and TRBJ1-1; perhaps TRBD1 as D (5 bases). The CDR3 nucleotides read TGTGCCAGCAATCCTCTTACAGCAGGGATTTCGGTGAACACTGAAGCTTTCTTT. Protein: CASNPLTAGISVNTEAFF.